This section outlines one T cell receptor (beta chain) sequence together with its context. Its antigen is still unknown. The donors formed part of the roughly 120-subject validation cohort, distinct from the approximately 640-subject first cohort. The data were obtained in a study of cytomegalovirus exposure and HLA in healthy donors. Overall study findings and caveats: Both high specificity and high sensitivity reportedly marked the classifier's diagnosis of cytomegalovirus status. A list of around 160 TCR beta chains associated with cytomegalovirus was given.

Assay used: immunoSEQ multiplex PCR; TCRdb lists only in-frame clones, some missing. The repertoire consists of 200,000 or so clones, with more than 80% occurring once and the leading ten covering approximately 7%. Germline values: CDR1 SGHNT, CDR2 YENEEA. The CDR3 is 14 amino acids. V dropped 1 base and J dropped 2; count of bases not matched to a gene: 2. This receptor was taken from a man aged 18 to 35 in good health and CMV-seropositive. The sequenced sample consisted of PBMCs. The J gene is TRBJ2-7, the V gene TRBV11-3; the match to TRBD1 covers 7 bases. The CDR3 bases are TGTGCCAGCAGCTTAGGGCAGGGGGCCTACGAGCAGTACTTC. Translation: CASSLGQGAYEQYF.